The 32 T cell receptor beta chains in this list originate from one sample, sequenced in a study of blood T cell repertoires in COVID-19. TCRdb's copy holds only in-frame clones and misses some; the assay was immunoSEQ multiplex PCR. The sample has about 68,000 clones, roughly 84% seen once. The sequenced material came from peripheral blood. The receptors were sampled from a man of 80 years or more with acute or convalescent COVID-19.

The chain recombines TRBV5-5 with TRBJ2-7, with a weak D call TRBD2 (6 bases). Per germline, CDR1 SGHKS and CDR2 YYEKEE (reference sequence). CDR3 size: 14 residues. With 2 bases removed from V and 4 bases from J, the gap between germline ends came to 13 bases. DNA for the CDR3: TGTGCCAGCAGCTTCGGCGGGCGGGATTACGAGCAGTACTTC. Translated, it gives CASSFGGRDYEQYF.

This chain links TRBV5-1 with TRBJ2-4, with D perhaps TRBD1 (5 bases). The CDR3 extends over 14 amino acids. Germline V gene data show CDR1 as SGHRS and CDR2 as YFSETQ. Trimming shortened V by 4 bases and J by 8 bases, and 16 bases separated the two germline ends. Here the CDR3 DNA reads TGCGCCAGCAGCACCCTGGGCAGGGTAGACATTCAGTACTTC. As protein: CASSTLGRVDIQYF.

V usage is TRBV7-2 and J usage is TRBJ1-2; D remains ambiguous. V gave up 5 bases and J gave up 3 bases, with 7 bases separating them. Germline V CDR1 and CDR2: SGHTA, FQGNSA. The CDR3 length is 12 residues. CDR3 DNA: TGTGCCAGCAGCGCAACTGACTATGGCTACACCTTC. This translates into CASSATDYGYTF.

With respect to this clone: Other DNA sequences of this sample code for an identical CDR3. The chain links TRBV19 to TRBJ2-3; no definite D call. Germline V gene lookup returns CDR1 LNHDA and CDR2 SQIVND (reference sequence). Trimming stripped 1 base from V and 5 bases from J, with 4 bases between. This CDR3 is built from 12 residues. The CDR3 nucleotides read TGTGCCAGTAGTATAGGCGGAGATACGCAGTATTTT. Protein sequence: CASSIGGDTQYF.

V usage is TRBV18 and J usage is TRBJ1-1, with 8 bases aligning to TRBD1. The junction had 6 bases not matched to a gene; V was cut back by 3 bases and J by 0 bases. The V gene's germline CDR1 is KGHSH and CDR2 LQKENI. The CDR3 spans 16 residues. The CDR3 protein is CASSPGTGLMNTEAFF. CDR3 DNA sequence: TGTGCCAGCTCACCCGGGACAGGCCTCATGAACACTGAAGCTTTCTTT.

This chain uses TRBV19 with TRBJ1-1; TRBD1 aligns across 7 bases. The CDR3 runs to 15 residues. V shed 5 bases, J shed 3 bases, and the junction held 9 bases outside the gene matches. Germline V gene sequence: CDR1 LNHDA, CDR2 SQIVND (reference sequence). The CDR3 loop reads CASSARDRAHTEAFF. CDR3 nucleotides: TGTGCCAGTAGTGCACGAGACAGGGCTCACACTGAAGCTTTCTTT. The full variable domain, completed using reference TRBV19 and TRBJ1-1, is DGGITQSPKYLFRKEGQNVTLSCEQNLNHDAMYWYRQDPGQGLRLIYYSQIVNDFQKGDIAEGYSVSREKKESFPLTVTSAQKNPTAFYLCASSARDRAHTEAFFGQGTRLTVV.

This chain uses TRBV7-5 with TRBJ1-5; no DNA check was done on the table's D call, TRBD1. TRBV7-5 counts as a pseudogene. This CDR3 is 17 amino acids long. CDR3 DNA sequence: TGTGTCAGAAGCTTGCCCACCGAACATGAGGGGGCTCAGCCCCAGCATTTT. This encodes CVRSLPTEHEGAQPQHF.

The chain couples TRBV27 to TRBJ2-3; 9 positions agree with TRBD2. The CDR3 consists of 14 residues. Germline loops: CDR1 MNHEY, CDR2 SMNVEV (reference sequence). J lost 6 bases, V lost 6 bases, and 7 bases had no gene match. In DNA form, the CDR3 reads TGTGCCAGCAGGCCAGCGGGGGGTTCGGATACGCAGTATTTT. This encodes CASRPAGGSDTQYF.

V gene TRBV19 combines with J gene TRBJ1-6; TRBD1 matches at 9 bases. Germline V gene data show CDR1 as LNHDA and CDR2 as SQIVND (reference sequence). The V and J ends lost 9 bases and 7 bases, in that order; junction bases with no gene match: 4. The CDR3 spans 13 residues. Here the CDR3 DNA reads TGTGCCAGCATGGGACAGGGAAATTCACCCCTCCACTTT. Protein product: CASMGQGNSPLHF.

The chain carries TRBV2 and TRBJ2-1, with 7 bases lining up with TRBD2. CDR3 length equals 15 residues. V lost 3 bases and J lost 5; bases outside the gene matches: 7. Germline CDR1 and CDR2: SNHLY and FYNNEI. CDR3 sequence (DNA): TGTGCCAGCAGTGACAGGTGGGGGGGGAACAATGAGCAGTTCTTC. Protein product: CASSDRWGGNNEQFF.

CDR3: CASSRTEQGNTEAFF. DNA of the CDR3: TGTGCCAGCAGCCGGACGGAACAGGGCAACACTGAAGCTTTCTTT. The chain recombines TRBV3-1 (or the pseudogene TRBV3-2) with TRBJ1-1, with TRBD1 as a possible D gene (6 bases). The germline gives CDR1 LGHDT, CDR2 YNNKEL (reference sequence). V lost 4 bases, J lost 2 bases, and 14 bases lay in between. The CDR3 spans 15 residues.

The V call is TRBV5-1, the J call TRBJ2-5, with 10 bases that match TRBD2. Trimming took 5 bases from V and 1 from J; bases not matched to a gene: 11. Looked up from germline, CDR1 is SGHRS and CDR2 is YFSETQ. This CDR3 is 17 amino acids long. CDR3 residues: CASSLSSASGGQETQYF. The CDR3 bases are TGCGCCAGCAGTCTTAGTTCTGCTAGCGGGGGCCAAGAGACCCAGTACTTC.

V is TRBV10-3 and J is TRBJ2-7; TRBD1 aligns across 9 bases. CDR1 is ENHRY and CDR2 is SYGVKD in the germline V gene. The CDR3 has 15 amino acids. V dropped 5 bases and J dropped 4; count of bases not matched to a gene: 9. The CDR3: CAISTPGTGLYEQYF. The CDR3 DNA is TGTGCCATCAGTACCCCGGGGACAGGGCTTTACGAGCAGTACTTC.

The chain joins TRBV4-1 to TRBJ1-1, with 9 bases aligning to TRBD1. This CDR3 is built from 16 residues. Trimming removed 2 bases from V and 4 bases from J; junction bases left unmatched: 8. Germline loops: CDR1 MGHRA, CDR2 YSYEKL. This chain's CDR3 is CASSQSDRGRRTEAFF. As DNA, the CDR3 is TGCGCCAGCAGCCAATCGGACAGGGGACGACGCACTGAAGCTTTCTTT.

The V and J genes are TRBV28 and TRBJ2-2; D is perhaps TRBD2 (5 bases). Germline V gene lookup returns CDR1 MDHEN and CDR2 SYDVKM. This CDR3 is 14 amino acids long. V was trimmed by 11 bases and J by 3 bases, leaving 16 bases between them. The CDR3 loop reads CAGREKLDTGELFF. In DNA form, the CDR3 reads TGTGCCGGCCGGGAAAAACTGGACACCGGGGAGCTGTTTTTT.

This rearrangement joins TRBV10-1 to TRBJ2-3, with TRBD2 matching over 12 bases. The CDR3 extends over 13 amino acids. With 8 bases clipped from V and 3 bases from J, the junction kept 0 bases outside the gene matches. Germline CDR1 and CDR2: WNHNN and SYGVQD (reference sequence). CDR3 nucleotide sequence: TGCGCCAGCGGGACTAGCGGGACAGATACGCAGTATTTT. Translation gives CASGTSGTDTQYF.

The genes are TRBV7-7 and TRBJ2-5, with 7 bases lining up with TRBD2. V lost 6 bases and J lost 2; bases outside the gene matches: 6. CDR1 is SSHAT and CDR2 is FNYEAQ in the germline V gene (reference sequence). The CDR3 extends over 14 amino acids. The CDR3 reads CASSTGGGQETQYF. CDR3 nucleotide sequence: TGTGCCAGCAGTACGGGAGGAGGTCAAGAGACCCAGTACTTC. The full variable domain, completed using reference TRBV7-7 and TRBJ2-5, is GAGVSQSPRYKVTKRGQDVTLRCDPISSHATLYWYQQALGQGPEFLTYFNYEAQPDKSGLPSDRFSAERPEGSISTLTIQRTEQRDSAMYRCASSTGGGQETQYFGPGTRLLVL.

This chain connects TRBV18 to TRBJ1-4; TRBD1 agrees at 7 bases. This CDR3 comprises 13 residues. CDR1 KGHSH and CDR2 LQKENI come from the germline V gene. Unmatched junction bases numbered 8, after V lost 3 bases and J lost 13 bases. The CDR3 protein is CASSPMQGGRLFF. In DNA form, the CDR3 reads TGTGCCAGCTCACCCATGCAGGGGGGTAGACTGTTTTTT.

The rearrangement uses TRBV5-1 and TRBJ2-7; 7 bases are a match to TRBD1. Germline V lookup: CDR1 SGHRS, CDR2 YFSETQ. The CDR3 is 15 amino acids. V gave up 4 bases and J gave up 7 bases; unmatched junction bases: 14. In DNA, the CDR3 is TGCGCCAGCAGCGCCCCGGGACAGAGGGGTGAGGAGCAGTACTTC. Its protein product is CASSAPGQRGEEQYF.

The gene calls are TRBV7-2 and TRBJ2-7, with D perhaps TRBD1 (6 bases). Germline V gene sequence: CDR1 SGHTA, CDR2 FQGNSA. The CDR3 spans 13 residues. V was pared by 1 base and J by 5 bases, with 9 bases between. The CDR3: CASSLGSGDEQYF. CDR3 nucleotide sequence: TGTGCCAGCAGCTTAGGTTCAGGGGACGAGCAGTACTTC.

V usage is TRBV12-3 or TRBV12-4 and J usage is TRBJ1-2; D unclear. The CDR3 is 13 amino acids. V was shortened by 6 bases and J by 2 bases, with 10 bases between the two germline ends. DNA for the CDR3: TGTGCCAGCAGCTCAACAACCAACTATGGCTACACCTTC. Translating gives CASSSTTNYGYTF.

The chain couples TRBV10-3 to TRBJ2-7, with D possibly being TRBD2 (5 bases). Germline loops: CDR1 ENHRY, CDR2 SYGVKD. CDR3 size: 15 residues. Trimming took off 4 bases at V and 5 bases at J, with 18 bases between the two ends. The CDR3 DNA is TGTGCCATCAGTGTCTCGGCGGGCGCCTTAGACGAGCAGTACTTC. Residues: CAISVSAGALDEQYF.

This clone was observed a few times. The DNA for the CDR3 is TGTGCCAGCAGCCGTTTAGGACAGGGGCCGAGGGGTACGCAGTATTTT. Translated, it gives CASSRLGQGPRGTQYF. The V call is TRBV7-9, the J call TRBJ2-3; 9 positions agree with TRBD1. Germline trimming cut 5 bases from V and 8 bases from J; bases unmatched to any gene: 14. Per germline, CDR1 SEHNR and CDR2 FQNEAQ (reference sequence). The CDR3 has 16 amino acids.

Only a few counts were recorded for this clone. The V and J genes are TRBV6-2 or TRBV6-3 and TRBJ2-3; TRBD2 is a possible D gene (5 bases). Germline assignment: CDR1 MNHEY and CDR2 SVGEGT. There are 18 residues in the CDR3. V gave up 2 bases and J gave up 1 base, with 19 bases separating them. The DNA for the CDR3 is TGTGCCAGCAGTTACGGGCTGGGAGAGCGGTCACGCACAGATACGCAGTATTTT. Protein product: CASSYGLGERSRTDTQYF.

The chain couples TRBV3-1 (or the pseudogene TRBV3-2) to TRBJ1-2; TRBD1 matches at 8 bases. Per germline, CDR1 LGHDT and CDR2 YNNKEL (reference sequence). Trimming cost V 0 bases and J 8 bases; bases outside gene matches: 11. CDR3 length: 16 residues. The CDR3 DNA is TGTGCCAGCAGCCAAGATCGAGAGGACAGGGTGGGAGGCTACACCTTC. Its translation is CASSQDREDRVGGYTF.

This clone has only a few counts. V is TRBV5-1 and J is TRBJ1-2; TRBD1 aligns across 7 bases. The V gene end was trimmed by 2 bases and the J gene end by 1 base; junction bases not matched to a gene: 2. The CDR3 length is 14 residues. CDR1 and CDR2 from the germline V gene are SGHRS and YFSETQ. The CDR3, as DNA: TGCGCCAGCAGCTTTACAGGGGATAACTATGGCTACACCTTC. It yields the protein CASSFTGDNYGYTF.

V is TRBV19 and J is TRBJ1-1; D unclear. The V end was cut by 5 bases, the J end by 2 bases, with 18 bases between. Per the germline V gene, CDR1 is LNHDA and CDR2 is SQIVND (reference sequence). This CDR3 is 16 amino acids long. CDR3 residues: CASSLEGLRENTEAFF. The CDR3 DNA reads as TGTGCCAGTAGTCTCGAGGGTCTACGGGAAAACACTGAAGCTTTCTTT. Variable domain in full (rest from reference TRBV19 and TRBJ1-1): DGGITQSPKYLFRKEGQNVTLSCEQNLNHDAMYWYRQDPGQGLRLIYYSQIVNDFQKGDIAEGYSVSREKKESFPLTVTSAQKNPTAFYLCASSLEGLRENTEAFFGQGTRLTVV.

The chain uses TRBV3-1 (or the pseudogene TRBV3-2) and TRBJ2-1; a weak D match, TRBD1 (6 bases). CDR1 is LGHDT and CDR2 is YNNKEL in the germline V gene (reference sequence). This CDR3 is built from 14 residues. Trimming removed 0 bases from V and 5 bases from J, with 8 bases in between. This chain's CDR3 is CASSQEGGNNEQFF. CDR3 nucleotide sequence: TGTGCCAGCAGCCAAGAAGGGGGAAACAATGAGCAGTTCTTC.

The rearrangement links TRBV15 to TRBJ2-7, with TRBD1 matching over 10 bases. With V trimmed by 4 bases and J by 4 bases, 4 bases remained unmatched. This CDR3 has 14 residues. Germline V lookup: CDR1 LNHNV, CDR2 YYDKDF (reference sequence). This CDR3 is CATSNRQGAYEQYF. CDR3 sequence (DNA): TGTGCCACCAGCAACAGACAGGGGGCTTACGAGCAGTACTTC.

This clone was counted only a few times. The chain employs TRBV5-1 and TRBJ2-1; a possible D gene is TRBD2 (6 bases). This CDR3 is built from 14 residues. CDR1 is SGHRS and CDR2 is YFSETQ in the germline V gene. Trimming shortened V by 0 bases and J by 7 bases, and 11 bases separated the two germline ends. As DNA, the CDR3 is TGCGCCAGCAGCTTGGTTGTTCGGGGGAATGAGCAGTTCTTC. The encoded protein is CASSLVVRGNEQFF.

This clone occurred once. The chain joins TRBV2 to TRBJ2-1; tentatively, D is TRBD2 (6 bases). This CDR3 has 14 residues. CDR1 and CDR2 (germline): SNHLY, FYNNEI. V was pared by 4 bases and J by 10 bases, with 17 bases between. The chain's CDR3 is CASSGWTKSGEQFF. The DNA for the CDR3 is TGTGCCAGCAGTGGGTGGACTAAGTCTGGGGAGCAGTTCTTC.

This chain joins TRBV7-8 and TRBJ1-5; no reliable D call. Germline lookup yields CDR1 SGHVS and CDR2 FQNEAQ. The CDR3 extends over 14 amino acids. V was pared by 5 bases and J by 7 bases, with 15 bases between. The CDR3 DNA is TGTGCCAGCAGCACAGTTATTCGTGGACAGCCCCAGCATTTT. Protein product: CASSTVIRGQPQHF.